This is a list of T cell receptor beta chains from one sample in a study of early T cells in non-severe SARS-CoV-2 infection. TCRdb reanalysed the 5' RACE reads using MiXCR and keeps one entry per CDR3 protein. The sample includes about 100,000 distinct CDR3 sequences, less than 15% of them seen just once. The sample comprised whole blood. The source is an adult who was a healthcare worker with PCR-confirmed SARS-CoV-2 infection or an uninfected control (not recorded which). Each CDR3 is given without its conserved first and last residue.

>TRBJ2-2|TRBV6-2/TRBV6-3
ASRLWAGDTGELF
>TRBJ1-4|TRBV7-9
ASSPTGGEKLF
>TRBJ1-2|TRBV18
ASSPLEAGGAEGYT
>TRBJ1-1|TRBV4-3
ASSLDSYTEAF
>TRBJ2-1|TRBV20-1
SAPRTGGGHNEQF
>TRBJ1-5|TRBV5-1
ASSGGGRGQPQH
>TRBJ1-4|TRBV6-5
ASSYNGGNEKLF
>TRBJ2-7|TRBV28
ASSPLARGEQY
>TRBJ1-1|TRBV29-1
SVALNTEAF
>TRBJ1-4|TRBV25-1
ASWERPNEKLF
>TRBJ1-6|TRBV28
ASSSYSTYNSPLH
>TRBJ1-6|TRBV28
ASSFGSPLH
>TRBJ1-1|TRBV9
ASSLNWGSTEAF
>TRBJ1-1|TRBV2
ASSPGNTEAF
>TRBJ2-7|TRBV18
ASSFAPGQGTYEQY
>TRBJ2-7|TRBV29-1
SARGTRDREYEQY
>TRBJ2-4|TRBV6-5
ASSYLLLGRVAKNIQY
>TRBJ2-3|TRBV6-2/TRBV6-3
ASSYFRDRGRDTQY
>TRBJ1-1|TRBV13
ASSSGNTEAF
>TRBJ1-5|TRBV28
ASRTGPMILYQPQH
>TRBJ2-2|TRBV27
ASSLNPHRGGELF
>TRBJ1-4|TRBV28
ASRFDSYNEKLF
>TRBJ1-1|TRBV20-1
SASDLGDTEAF
>TRBJ2-2|TRBV7-3
ASSFTEANTGELF
>TRBJ2-7|TRBV20-1
SAGPGYEQY
>TRBJ2-7|TRBV18
ASSQTGTGGYEQY
>TRBJ2-1|TRBV5-4
ASSSGHPNYNEQF
>TRBJ2-3|TRBV18
ASSPTRDTDTQY
>TRBJ1-1|TRBV10-2
ASRGQGANTEAF
>TRBJ1-1|TRBV7-9
ASSYTGSNTEAF
>TRBJ1-2|TRBV6-5
ASSYDPTFGTAGGYT
>TRBJ1-2|TRBV4-1
ASSQGTAIYGYT
>TRBJ2-4|TRBV4-1
ASSHLPAKNIQY
>TRBJ1-2|TRBV7-9
ASSLETYGYT
>TRBJ2-3|TRBV11-2
ASSFSGGKSDTQY
>TRBJ1-2|TRBV28
ASSFSWNRNGYT
>TRBJ2-7|TRBV7-2
ASSPEGLTYEQY
>TRBJ2-4|TRBV27
ASSFRDPLRGIQY
>TRBJ2-3|TRBV7-6
ASSLSFPGTDTQY
>TRBJ2-4|TRBV2
ASNRNRETPMNIQY
>TRBJ2-7|TRBV7-9
ASSPRGDAGNYEQY
>TRBJ1-6|TRBV7-2
ASSLADRGVYSPLH
>TRBJ2-5|TRBV12-3/TRBV12-4
ASSLHGGKEETQY
>TRBJ2-7|TRBV3-1
ASSPGVGTSWTTKQY
>TRBJ2-3|TRBV24-1
ATTGRDRDGTDTQY
>TRBJ2-5|TRBV29-1
SVGSWTQY
>TRBJ1-2|TRBV12-3/TRBV12-4
ASSLAAPYYGYT
>TRBJ1-3|TRBV13
ASRETGSGNTIY
>TRBJ1-2|TRBV29-1
SVRSERNYGYT
>TRBJ2-1|TRBV20-1
SAPLAGGEKYNEQF
>TRBJ1-1|TRBV9
ASSVGGIRGTEAF
>TRBJ2-1|TRBV2
ASKRVNEQF
>TRBJ2-7|TRBV7-9
ASSLGTGHEQY
>TRBJ2-7|TRBV7-6
ASSYPGHYEQY
>TRBJ2-1|TRBV7-2
ASSSGLHEQF